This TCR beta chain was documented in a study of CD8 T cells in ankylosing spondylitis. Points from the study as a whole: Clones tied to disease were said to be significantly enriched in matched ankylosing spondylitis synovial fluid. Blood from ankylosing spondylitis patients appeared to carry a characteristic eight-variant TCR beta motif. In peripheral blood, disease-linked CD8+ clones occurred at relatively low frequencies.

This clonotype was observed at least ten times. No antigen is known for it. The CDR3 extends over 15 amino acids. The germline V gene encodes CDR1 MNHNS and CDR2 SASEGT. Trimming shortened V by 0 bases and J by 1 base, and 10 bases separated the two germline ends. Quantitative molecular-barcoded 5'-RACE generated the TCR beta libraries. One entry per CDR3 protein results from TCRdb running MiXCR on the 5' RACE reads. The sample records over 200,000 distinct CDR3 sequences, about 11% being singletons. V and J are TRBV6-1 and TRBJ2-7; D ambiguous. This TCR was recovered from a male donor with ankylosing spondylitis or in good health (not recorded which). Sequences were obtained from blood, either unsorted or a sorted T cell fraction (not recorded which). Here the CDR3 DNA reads TGTGCCAGCAGTGAAGCGCAAAAGGGTTCCTACGAGCAGTACTTC. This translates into CASSEAQKGSYEQYF.